This TCR beta chain was recorded in a study of blood T cell repertoires in COVID-19. TCRdb keeps only in-frame clones here, not all; method: immunoSEQ multiplex PCR. This sample has roughly 700,000 clones, with 75% to 90% found just once. CDR3 length: 16 residues. With 1 base clipped from V and 6 bases from J, the junction kept 10 bases outside the gene matches. Germline CDR1 is LGHNA and CDR2 is YNFKEQ. The source material was peripheral blood. The chain employs TRBV4-2 and TRBJ2-3; 7 nucleotides align to TRBD2. The sequence was collected from a woman under 30 with acute or convalescent COVID-19. The CDR3 DNA is TGTGCCAGCAGCCAAGGACTAGCCTCGAACGGGGATACGCAGTATTTT. It codes for CASSQGLASNGDTQYF.